What follows describes a single T cell receptor beta chain. Its matching antigen is unknown. Amplification yielded TCR beta CDR3 regions, with RNA transcripts as the source. The HTBI primer set drove a first-round RT-PCR of the TCR CDR3. TCRdb analysed the multiplex PCR reads with MiXCR anew, one entry per CDR3 protein. The data show 500,000 to 650,000 distinct CDR3 sequences, roughly 15% seen once. The data originate from a study of T cells in Graves' hyperthyroidism and ophthalmopathy. Study context: Initial diagnosis, before any treatment, was when peripheral blood was collected. Study-wide findings and caveats: The model made its ophthalmopathy prediction, and onset followed a median approximately 7 months later.

The diagnoses drew upon clinical symptoms, serum thyroxine and TRAb, thyroid ultrasound and orbital computed tomography. The V and J ends lost 6 bases and 9 bases respectively, with 14 bases between them. The germline V gene encodes CDR1 ENHRY and CDR2 SYGVKD. The CDR3 contains 12 residues. The chain joins TRBV10-3 to TRBJ2-5, with TRBD2 as a possible D gene (6 bases). The TCR sequence derives from a woman aged 45 to 65 with Graves' ophthalmopathy. The sample was blood. CDR3 sequence: CAISDAGRSQYF. In DNA, the CDR3 is TGTGCCATCAGCGATGCAGGGAGGTCCCAGTACTTC.